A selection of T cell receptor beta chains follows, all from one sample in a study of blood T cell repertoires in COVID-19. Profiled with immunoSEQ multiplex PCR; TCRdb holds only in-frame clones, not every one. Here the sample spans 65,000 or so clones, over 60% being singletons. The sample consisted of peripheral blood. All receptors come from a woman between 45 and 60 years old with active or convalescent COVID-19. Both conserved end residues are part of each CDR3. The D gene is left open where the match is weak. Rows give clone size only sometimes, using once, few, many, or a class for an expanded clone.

CATSVGTGGRGYTF | TGTGCCACCAGTGTCGGGACAGGGGGCAGGGGCTACACCTTC | TRBJ1-2 | TRBV24-1 | TRBD1 | .
CASSITLAGEVGSFF | TGTGCCAGTAGTATAACACTAGCGGGAGAAGTCGGGAGCTTCTTC | TRBJ2-1 | TRBV19 | TRBD2 | .
CASRQTGGLAFF | TGTGCCAGCAGGCAGACAGGGGGCTTGGCTTTCTTT | TRBJ1-1 | TRBV3-1/TRBV3-2 | TRBD1 | once
CASSFWDRSSYEQYF | TGTGCCAGCAGCTTCTGGGACAGGAGCTCCTACGAGCAGTACTTC | TRBJ2-7 | TRBV5-6 | TRBD1 | .
CASKLLGQGDMNTEAFF | TGTGCCAGCAAACTTCTGGGGCAGGGCGATATGAACACTGAAGCTTTCTTT | TRBJ1-1 | TRBV19 | . | .
CASSDQREVGAQHF | TGTGCCAGCAGTGACCAAAGGGAGGTAGGTGCCCAGCATTTT | TRBJ1-5 | TRBV6-1 | . | once
CASSPEREGRDIQYF | TGTGCCAGCAGTCCCGAGAGGGAGGGGAGGGACATTCAGTACTTC | TRBJ2-4 | TRBV25-1 | TRBD2 | .
CASSLARGPYEQYF | TGTGCCAGCAGCTTAGCCCGGGGTCCCTACGAGCAGTACTTC | TRBJ2-7 | TRBV7-2 | . | .
CASSAGTSGYNEQFF | TGTGCCAGCAGCGCCGGGACTAGCGGTTACAATGAGCAGTTCTTC | TRBJ2-1 | TRBV5-4 | TRBD2 | once
CASSMETGGFGNQPQHF | TGTGCCAGTAGTATGGAGACAGGGGGCTTCGGCAATCAGCCCCAGCATTTT | TRBJ1-5 | TRBV19 | TRBD1 | .